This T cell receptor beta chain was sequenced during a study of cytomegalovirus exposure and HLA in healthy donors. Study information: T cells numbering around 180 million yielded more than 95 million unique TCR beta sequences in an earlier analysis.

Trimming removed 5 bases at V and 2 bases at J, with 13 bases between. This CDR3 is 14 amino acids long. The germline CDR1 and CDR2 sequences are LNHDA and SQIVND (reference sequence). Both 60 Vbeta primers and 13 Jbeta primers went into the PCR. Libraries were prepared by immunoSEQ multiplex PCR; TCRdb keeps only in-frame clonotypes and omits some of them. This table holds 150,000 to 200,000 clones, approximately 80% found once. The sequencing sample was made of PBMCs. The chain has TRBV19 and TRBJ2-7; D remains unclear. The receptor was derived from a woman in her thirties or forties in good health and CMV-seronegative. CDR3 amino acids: CASSSEISTYEQYF. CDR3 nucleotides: TGTGCCAGTAGTTCAGAAATAAGTACCTACGAGCAGTACTTC.